One and the same sample provided the 14 T cell receptor beta chains below, sequenced in a study of cytomegalovirus exposure and HLA in healthy donors. Libraries were prepared by immunoSEQ multiplex PCR; TCRdb keeps only in-frame clonotypes and omits some of them. The table lists 150,000 or so clones, about 89% of them singletons, with more than 2.5% in the top ten. Sequenced sample: PBMCs. The receptor set was obtained from a woman aged 18-29 years in good health and CMV-seropositive.

This clone was picked up one time. The chain combines TRBV7-2 with TRBJ2-7; unclear D gene. The V and J ends lost 3 bases and 1 base respectively, with 13 bases between them. Germline lookup yields CDR1 SGHTA and CDR2 FQGNSA. The CDR3 totals 15 residues. The CDR3 nucleotides are TGTGCCAGCAGCTTGGGCCGGATCCTTTCCTACGAGCAGTACTTC. This gives the protein CASSLGRILSYEQYF.

The CDR3 DNA is TGTGCCACCGGGCAGGGACTAGCGGCCTACGAGCAGTACTTC. Encoded protein: CATGQGLAAYEQYF. The chain combines TRBV6-6 with TRBJ2-7; 11 bases align to TRBD2. The ends lost 10 bases at V and 2 bases at J; junction bases unmatched: 7. Germline V gene sequence: CDR1 MNHNY, CDR2 SVGAGI (reference sequence). This CDR3 contains 14 residues.

V and J are TRBV14 and TRBJ1-4; D is uncertain. Trimming removed 5 bases at V and 0 bases at J, with 28 bases between. CDR3 length: 21 residues. Germline V gene data show CDR1 as SGHDN and CDR2 as FVKESK. Here the CDR3 DNA reads TGTGCCAGCAGCTTAACGACCCAGGCCTTTTTCCCCTATGCAACTAATGAAAAACTGTTTTTT. Amino acids: CASSLTTQAFFPYATNEKLFF.

The chain is built from TRBV5-1 and TRBJ2-1, with 8 bases lining up with TRBD2. After removal of 3 bases from V and 3 bases from J, the junction contained 11 bases not matched to a gene. Germline-derived CDR1 and CDR2 are SGHRS and YFSETQ. This CDR3 spans 17 amino acids. The CDR3 spells CASSWGSGRAIYNEQFF. The CDR3 DNA follows: TGCGCCAGCAGCTGGGGGTCCGGGAGGGCCATCTACAATGAGCAGTTCTTC.

The chain joins TRBV6-1 to TRBJ2-5; 10 nucleotides line up with TRBD2. The CDR3 totals 16 residues. CDR1 MNHNS and CDR2 SASEGT come from the germline V gene. Trimming removed 4 bases from V and 4 bases from J; junction bases left unmatched: 9. Here the CDR3 reads CASSASLAGVGETQYF. The CDR3 nucleotides read TGTGCCAGCAGTGCATCTCTAGCGGGAGTAGGAGAGACCCAGTACTTC.

This clone showed up just a few times. The chain recombines TRBV25-1 with TRBJ1-4; tentative D call: TRBD1 (5 bases). V was trimmed by 3 bases and J by 8 bases, leaving 13 bases between them. Looked up from germline, CDR1 is MGHDK and CDR2 is SYGVNS. CDR3 length: 14 amino acids. This CDR3 reads CASSEVGLWEKLFF. The CDR3 DNA reads TGTGCCAGCAGTGAGGTGGGACTCTGGGAAAAACTGTTTTTT.

This clone was seen a single time. V gene TRBV27 combines with J gene TRBJ2-1; D is possibly TRBD1 (6 bases). Trimming removed 5 bases from V and 2 bases from J, with 13 bases in between. Per germline, CDR1 MNHEY and CDR2 SMNVEV (reference sequence). The CDR3 consists of 15 residues. CDR3 nucleotide sequence: TGTGCCAGCAGTCCCTCCAGGGGTGCCTACAATGAGCAGTTCTTC. Encoded protein: CASSPSRGAYNEQFF.

This chain uses TRBV10-1 with TRBJ2-3; D is possibly TRBD1 (5 bases). Trimming pared 6 bases from V and 1 base from J, leaving 14 bases between. CDR3 length equals 15 residues. From germline, CDR1 is WNHNN and CDR2 SYGVQD (reference sequence). The CDR3 is CASRLFQGGTDTQYF. As DNA, the CDR3 is TGCGCCAGCAGGCTGTTTCAAGGGGGCACAGATACGCAGTATTTT.

The chain joins TRBV9 to TRBJ2-7; 9 nucleotides match TRBD1. V was pared by 0 bases and J by 5 bases, with 0 bases of the junction left unmatched. This CDR3 spans 13 amino acids. Germline V gives CDR1 SGDLS, CDR2 YYNGEE. For the CDR3, the DNA is TGTGCCAGCAGCGTAGGGACAGGGGACGAGCAGTACTTC. Translation: CASSVGTGDEQYF. Variable domain in full (rest from reference TRBV9 and TRBJ2-7): DSGVTQTPKHLITATGQRVTLRCSPRSGDLSVYWYQQSLDQGLQFLIQYYNGEERAKGNILERFSAQQFPDLHSELNLSSLELGDSALYFCASSVGTGDEQYFGPGTRLTVT.

This clone was observed a handful of times. V gene TRBV9 combines with J gene TRBJ2-2; D may be TRBD2 (6 bases). Germline CDR1 reads SGDLS; CDR2 reads YYNGEE. V dropped 3 bases and J dropped 1 base, with 13 bases sitting between them. CDR3 length: 16 amino acids. The CDR3 DNA sequence: TGTGCCAGCAGCGCGGGGAGGATCAGGAACACCGGGGAGCTGTTTTTT. Translation gives CASSAGRIRNTGELFF. The variable domain in full, completed from reference TRBV9 and TRBJ2-2, reads DSGVTQTPKHLITATGQRVTLRCSPRSGDLSVYWYQQSLDQGLQFLIQYYNGEERAKGNILERFSAQQFPDLHSELNLSSLELGDSALYFCASSAGRIRNTGELFFGEGSRLTVL.

The chain recombines TRBV10-3 with TRBJ2-2; 13 positions agree with TRBD2. The ends lost 6 bases at V and 2 bases at J; junction bases unmatched: 6. The CDR3 consists of 17 residues. Germline CDR1 is ENHRY and CDR2 is SYGVKD. The CDR3 nucleotides read TGTGCCATCAGAGGGGGACTAGCGGGACTAAACACCGGGGAGCTGTTTTTT. Protein product: CAIRGGLAGLNTGELFF.

The chain uses TRBV11-2 and TRBJ1-1; D is unclear. This CDR3 is 13 amino acids long. Between the trimmed V and J ends, which lost 5 bases and 1 base, there was a span of 8 bases. Germline V gene data show CDR1 as SGHAT and CDR2 as FQNNGV. For the CDR3, the DNA is TGTGCCAGCAGCACCACAGAGAACACTGAAGCTTTCTTT. This translates into CASSTTENTEAFF.

The chain employs TRBV11-3 and TRBJ2-1, with 7 bases that match TRBD1. There are 13 residues in the CDR3. V lost 5 bases to trimming and J lost 10 bases; unmatched junction nucleotides: 8. Looked up from germline, CDR1 is SGHNT and CDR2 is YENEEA. The CDR3 is CASSVIRGQEQFF. DNA of the CDR3: TGTGCCAGCAGCGTGATAAGGGGGCAGGAGCAGTTCTTC.

The CDR3 DNA reads TGTGCCAGCAGTACGACTAGCGGGAACTACGAGCAGTACTTC. Encoded protein: CASSTTSGNYEQYF. The chain joins TRBV2 to TRBJ2-7; 11 positions agree with TRBD2. This CDR3 region has 14 residues. Per germline, CDR1 SNHLY and CDR2 FYNNEI. V was clipped by 5 bases and J by 3 bases; unmatched bases: 3.